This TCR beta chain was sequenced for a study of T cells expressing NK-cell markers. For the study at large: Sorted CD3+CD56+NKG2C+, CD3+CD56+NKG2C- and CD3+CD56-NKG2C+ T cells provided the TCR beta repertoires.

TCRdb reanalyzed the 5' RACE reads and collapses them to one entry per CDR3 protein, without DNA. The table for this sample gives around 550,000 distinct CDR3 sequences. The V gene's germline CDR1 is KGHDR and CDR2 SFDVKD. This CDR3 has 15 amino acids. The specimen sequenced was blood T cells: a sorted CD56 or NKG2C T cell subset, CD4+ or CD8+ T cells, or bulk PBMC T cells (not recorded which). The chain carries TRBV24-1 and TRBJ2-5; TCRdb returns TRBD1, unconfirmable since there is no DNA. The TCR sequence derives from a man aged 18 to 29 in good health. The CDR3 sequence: CATSLGGDDPETQYF.